A single sample gave rise to the 11 T cell receptor beta chains below, sequenced in a study of T cell responses to AZD1222 COVID-19 vaccine. Assay: immunoSEQ multiplex PCR; the TCRdb copy retains only in-frame clones and omits some. Among about 190,000 clones listed, around 94% were seen once. The source was peripheral blood, collected on day 0 of AZD1222 vaccination. The origin of the receptors is an adult in good health.

V is TRBV12-3 or TRBV12-4 and J is TRBJ1-5; 9 bases are a match to TRBD1. V was clipped by 7 bases and J by 7 bases; unmatched bases: 5. The CDR3 runs 13 residues. The CDR3 reads CASTPGQGQPQHF. CDR3 DNA sequence: TGTGCCAGCACCCCCGGACAGGGGCAGCCCCAGCATTTT.

This clone came up once. The V gene is TRBV4-1, the J gene TRBJ1-1; tentatively, D is TRBD1 (6 bases). This CDR3 has 16 amino acids. Germline assignment: CDR1 MGHRA and CDR2 YSYEKL. V was clipped by 0 bases and J by 1 base, with 12 bases between them. CDR3 bases: TGCGCCAGCAGCCAAGAGATTACAGGGTGGAACACTGAAGCTTTCTTT. Encoded protein: CASSQEITGWNTEAFF.

This chain uses TRBV5-1 with TRBJ2-5, with TRBD2 matching over 12 bases. This CDR3 is built from 15 residues. Germline-derived CDR1 and CDR2 are SGHRS and YFSETQ. The ends lost 0 bases at V and 4 bases at J; junction bases unmatched: 1. CDR3 protein: CASSLELAGGETQYF. The CDR3 bases are TGCGCCAGCAGCTTGGAACTAGCGGGGGGAGAGACCCAGTACTTC.

The chain couples TRBV18 to TRBJ1-4; D gene ambiguous. Germline CDR1 and CDR2: KGHSH and LQKENI. This CDR3 has 16 residues. Trimming shortened V by 1 base and J by 4 bases, and 13 bases separated the two germline ends. The DNA of the CDR3 is TGTGCCAGCTCACCACACCCCCCGTCCTTTAATGAAAAACTGTTTTTT. It yields the protein CASSPHPPSFNEKLFF.

This sequence joins TRBV19 and TRBJ1-1; D is ambiguous. Germline values: CDR1 LNHDA, CDR2 SQIVND (reference sequence). The V and J ends lost 3 bases and 7 bases respectively, with 6 bases between them. The CDR3 has 11 amino acids. The CDR3 DNA follows: TGTGCCAGTAGTATTACGGGTGAAGCTTTCTTT. Amino acid sequence: CASSITGEAFF.

The chain uses TRBV10-3 and TRBJ1-2, with a possible D match to TRBD1 (5 bases). The CDR3 loop spans 14 amino acids. Trimming cost V 4 bases and J 5 bases, with 14 bases left between them. The germline gives CDR1 ENHRY, CDR2 SYGVKD. CDR3 residues: CAISGRGRNYGYTF. The CDR3, as DNA: TGTGCCATCAGTGGGAGGGGCAGGAATTATGGCTACACCTTC.

The chain is built from TRBV3-1 (or the pseudogene TRBV3-2) and TRBJ1-5, with a possible D match to TRBD1 (5 bases). The V and J ends lost 4 bases and 9 bases respectively, with 13 bases between them. This CDR3 has 13 amino acids. The germline gives CDR1 LGHDT, CDR2 YNNKEL (reference sequence). CDR3 residues: CASSPGSPGPQHF. The CDR3 DNA is TGTGCCAGCAGCCCAGGGTCCCCTGGGCCCCAGCATTTT.

The chain links TRBV5-1 to TRBJ2-3; D unclear. This CDR3 is built from 15 residues. The germline gives CDR1 SGHRS, CDR2 YFSETQ. Trimming pared 1 base from V and 0 bases from J, leaving 9 bases between. In DNA form, the CDR3 reads TGCGCCAGCAGCTTGATCGGGCATAGCACAGATACGCAGTATTTT. It yields the protein CASSLIGHSTDTQYF.

The sample holds one count of this clone. The V gene is TRBV4-2, the J gene TRBJ1-2; 7 nucleotides agree with TRBD1. V dropped 2 bases and J dropped 0; count of bases not matched to a gene: 0. There are 14 residues in the CDR3. CDR1 and CDR2 (germline): LGHNA, YNFKEQ. The CDR3 sequence is CASSQQGANYGYTF. The CDR3 DNA follows: TGTGCCAGCAGCCAACAGGGGGCTAACTATGGCTACACCTTC.

The rearrangement uses TRBV9 and TRBJ1-1, with 7 bases lining up with TRBD1. The CDR3 has 13 amino acids. Trimming at V came to 6 bases and at J to 4 bases, leaving 6 bases not matched to a gene. Germline V lookup: CDR1 SGDLS, CDR2 YYNGEE. CDR3 bases: TGTGCCAGCATCAGACAGGGCGCCACTGAAGCTTTCTTT. Residues: CASIRQGATEAFF.

This sequence joins TRBV6-1 and TRBJ2-5; no definite D call. With 2 bases removed from V and 5 bases from J, the gap between germline ends came to 15 bases. This CDR3 contains 15 residues. In germline, CDR1 is MNHNS, CDR2 SASEGT. CDR3 DNA sequence: TGTGCCAGCAGTGAACTGGTAGGGTTGGGGGAGACCCAGTACTTC. Translation: CASSELVGLGETQYF.